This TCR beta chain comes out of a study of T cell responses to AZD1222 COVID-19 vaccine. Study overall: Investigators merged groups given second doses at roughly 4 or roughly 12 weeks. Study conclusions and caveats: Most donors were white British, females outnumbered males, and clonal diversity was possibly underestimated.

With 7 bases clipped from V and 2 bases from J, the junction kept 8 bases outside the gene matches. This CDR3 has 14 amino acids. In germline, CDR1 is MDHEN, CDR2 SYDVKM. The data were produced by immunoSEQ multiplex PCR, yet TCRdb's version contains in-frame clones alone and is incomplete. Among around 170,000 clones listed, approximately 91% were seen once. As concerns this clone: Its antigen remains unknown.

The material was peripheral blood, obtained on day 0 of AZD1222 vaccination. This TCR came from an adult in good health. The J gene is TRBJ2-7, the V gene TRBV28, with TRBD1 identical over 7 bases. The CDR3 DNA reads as TGTGCCAGCACCTTCGCCGGGACAGCCTACGAGCAGTACTTC. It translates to CASTFAGTAYEQYF. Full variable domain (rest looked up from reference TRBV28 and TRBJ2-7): DVKVTQSSRYLVKRTGEKVFLECVQDMDHENMFWYRQDPGLGLRLIYFSYDVKMKEKGDIPEGYSVSREKKERFSLILESASTNQTSMYLCASTFAGTAYEQYFGPGTRLTVT.